The subject of this entry is one T cell receptor beta chain. Its antigen is still unknown. The sample belongs to a study of radiotherapy plus CTLA-4 blockade in lung cancer. Study overall: Objective responses arose in 15% to 20% of patients, and 31% experienced disease control.

After removal of 2 bases from V and 0 bases from J, the junction contained 5 bases not matched to a gene. Germline V CDR1 and CDR2: SGDLS, YYNGEE. CDR3 size: 17 residues. Whole-study results and caveats: Interferon-beta, together with early blood T cell clone dynamics, reportedly best predicted response. Following radiotherapy plus ipilimumab, tumor-derived TCR clones expanded in the blood.

Focal radiation plus CTLA-4 blockade with ipilimumab was administered to patients who had chemo-refractory metastatic non-small-cell lung cancer. The table came from immunoSEQ multiplex PCR; TCRdb's copy has only in-frame clones and leaves some out. The sample shows around 82,000 clones, around 81% of them seen only once. V usage is TRBV9 and J usage is TRBJ1-6, with 7 bases lining up with TRBD1. This clonotype was obtained from a human donor with non-small cell lung cancer whose response to radiotherapy plus ipilimumab could not be evaluated. Some clones in this sample may be carry-over from other donors' samples. The specimen comprised peripheral blood, sampled from a patient treated with radiotherapy plus ipilimumab. CDR3 residues: CASSVSTGSSYNSPLHF. CDR3 nucleotides: TGTGCCAGCAGCGTCTCGACAGGGAGCTCCTATAATTCACCCCTCCACTTT.